A selection of T cell receptor beta chains follows, all from one sample in a study of blood T cells in healthy people across ages. TCRdb re-derived calls from the 5' RACE reads in MiXCR, one entry per CDR3 protein. The table has roughly 800,000 distinct CDR3 sequences, roughly 25% seen once. The same data also contributed to another study, on T cells of mothers and their children.

The sequencing sample was made of blood. All receptors derive from a boy under 18 in good health. CDR3s include the opening cysteine and the closing phenylalanine or tryptophan. A D gene is named only where the DNA matches it firmly. Clone size is shown for a subset of rows, as once, few, many or a class of expanded clone.

j_call d_call v_call clone_size cdr3_aa cdr3_nt
TRBJ1-1 - TRBV7-9 few CASSLGVPRAFF TGTGCCAGCAGCTTGGGGGTCCCGCGGGCTTTCTTT
TRBJ1-1 TRBD1 TRBV2 - CASKGDRNTEAFF TGTGCCAGCAAAGGGGACAGAAACACTGAAGCTTTCTTT
TRBJ2-7 TRBD2 TRBV7-9 - CASSPRTSGSAYEQYF TGTGCCAGCAGCCCGCGGACTAGCGGGTCCGCCTACGAGCAGTACTTC
TRBJ2-1 TRBD2 TRBV29-1 few CSVGGKPGTRNYNEQFF TGCAGCGTTGGGGGGAAACCTGGGACTAGGAACTACAATGAGCAGTTCTTC
TRBJ1-3 - TRBV7-8 - CASSLGWENTIYF TGTGCCAGCAGCTTAGGTTGGGAAAACACCATATATTTT
TRBJ2-3 - TRBV12-3/TRBV12-4 few CASSLLGGLDTQYF TGTGCCAGCAGTTTGCTAGGGGGTCTAGATACGCAGTATTTT
TRBJ1-2 TRBD1 TRBV2 - CASKQGDYGGYTF TGTGCCAGCAAACAGGGGGACTATGGAGGCTACACCTTC
TRBJ1-5 - TRBV4-3 - CASSPVVGDQPQHF TGCGCCAGCAGCCCGGTCGTGGGGGATCAGCCCCAGCATTTT
TRBJ2-2 TRBD1 TRBV6-5 - CASREDRANTGELFF TGTGCCAGCAGGGAGGACAGGGCGAACACCGGGGAGCTGTTTTTT
TRBJ2-5 TRBD2 TRBV5-1 many CASSSGLVETQYF TGCGCCAGCAGCTCGGGACTAGTAGAGACCCAGTACTTC
TRBJ2-5 - TRBV20-1 - CSASDFKETQYF TGCAGTGCTAGCGACTTTAAAGAGACCCAGTACTTC
TRBJ2-7 TRBD1 TRBV7-2 - CASSRPDRVTEQYF TGTGCCAGCAGCCGGCCGGACAGGGTAACCGAGCAGTACTTC
TRBJ1-4 - TRBV6-5 - CASSYSSQAGKLFF TGTGCCAGCAGTTACTCTTCACAGGCGGGAAAACTGTTTTTT
TRBJ2-7 TRBD2 TRBV6-1 - CASSPAGKSYEQYF TGTGCCAGCAGCCCAGCGGGGAAATCCTACGAGCAGTACTTC
TRBJ1-4 - TRBV7-9 once CASSPPAGINEKLFF TGTGCCAGCAGCCCGCCGGCGGGGATTAATGAAAAACTGTTTTTT
TRBJ2-2 TRBD2 TRBV6-6 few CASTSRLAIPGELFF TGTGCCAGTACCTCACGACTAGCGATACCCGGGGAGCTGTTTTTT
TRBJ2-1 - TRBV7-2 - CASSLVKGLLIDEQFF TGTGCCAGCAGCTTAGTAAAGGGACTTCTGATCGATGAGCAGTTCTTC
TRBJ1-2 TRBD1 TRBV27 - CASSLSQGAYGYTF TGTGCCAGCAGTTTATCTCAGGGGGCCTATGGCTACACCTTC
TRBJ2-2 - TRBV9 - CASSVGRISGTGELFF TGTGCCAGCAGCGTAGGCCGTATTAGCGGCACCGGGGAGCTGTTTTTT
TRBJ2-1 - TRBV7-9 - CASSLVLVGEQFF TGTGCCAGCAGCTTAGTCCTAGTTGGCGAGCAGTTCTTC
TRBJ2-1 - TRBV29-1 few CSAENNEQFF TGCAGCGCCGAGAACAATGAGCAGTTCTTC
TRBJ2-1 - TRBV18 - CASSPNLGSYNEQFF TGTGCCAGCTCACCCAATCTAGGGTCTTACAATGAGCAGTTCTTC
TRBJ2-5 - TRBV3-1 - CASSQDMGKTQYF TGTGCCAGCAGCCAAGATATGGGAAAAACCCAGTACTTC
TRBJ1-4 - TRBV11-2 - CASSSPGTTANEKLFF TGTGCCAGCAGCTCCCCCGGGACAACTGCTAATGAAAAACTGTTTTTT
TRBJ2-5 - TRBV7-3 - CASSLNSKETQYF TGTGCCAGCAGCTTAAACAGTAAAGAGACCCAGTACTTC
TRBJ2-5 - TRBV20-1 few CSAETVAGPQYF TGCAGTGCTGAGACGGTAGCAGGGCCCCAGTACTTC
TRBJ1-1 - TRBV6-2/TRBV6-3 - CASSRDTEAFF TGTGCCAGCAGCCGGGACACTGAAGCTTTCTTT